The 18 T cell receptor beta chains below come from one sample, sequenced in a study of T cells in Graves' hyperthyroidism and ophthalmopathy. Amplified TCR beta CDR3 regions derived from RNA transcripts. HTBI primers were employed in a first-round RT-PCR of the TCR CDR3. TCRdb analysed the multiplex PCR reads with MiXCR anew, one entry per CDR3 protein. The table has approximately 590,000 distinct CDR3 sequences, 15% to 19% seen once; the top ten hold about 7%. The sample was blood. Every receptor here comes from a woman aged 25 to 39 with Graves' hyperthyroidism.

This clonotype was counted a few times. The chain recombines TRBV24-1 with TRBJ1-2; D uncertain. The CDR3 has 13 amino acids. With 3 bases removed from V and 5 bases from J, the gap between germline ends came to 9 bases. The germline gives CDR1 KGHDR, CDR2 SFDVKD. Here the CDR3 DNA reads TGTGCCACCAGTGATACGGGAACGTATGGCTACACCTTC. Translating gives CATSDTGTYGYTF.

This clonotype showed up many times. The rearrangement links TRBV3-1 to TRBJ2-4; unclear D gene. Germline lookup yields CDR1 LGHDT and CDR2 YNNKEL (reference sequence). The V end lost 0 bases, the J end lost 0 bases, and 9 bases lay between the germline ends. This CDR3 comprises 16 residues. Written as DNA, the CDR3 is TGTGCCAGCAGCCAAGATAGTCCGCTAGCCAAAAACATTCAGTACTTC. Encoded protein: CASSQDSPLAKNIQYF.

The chain uses TRBV4-2 and TRBJ2-3, with D perhaps matching TRBD1 (6 bases). Germline V gene data show CDR1 as LGHNA and CDR2 as YNFKEQ. Deletions cut 0 bases from V and 0 bases from J, with 19 bases between. The CDR3 length is 19 residues. CDR3: CASSQDRRGGEGSTDTQYF. The CDR3 DNA reads TGTGCCAGCAGCCAAGACCGAAGAGGGGGAGAGGGGAGCACAGATACGCAGTATTTT.

This clonotype appeared many times. The chain couples TRBV18 to TRBJ2-7; D might be TRBD1 (5 bases). Germline loops: CDR1 KGHSH, CDR2 LQKENI. The CDR3 contains 15 residues. The V end was cut by 3 bases, the J end by 5 bases, with 17 bases between. The CDR3 loop is CASSPRAPMAHEQYF. The CDR3 DNA reads TGTGCCAGCTCACCCAGGGCCCCGATGGCTCACGAGCAGTACTTC.

This clonotype was counted a few times. This chain uses TRBV18 with TRBJ2-7, with 7 positions matching TRBD2. In germline, CDR1 is KGHSH, CDR2 LQKENI. The CDR3 sequence is 15 residues long. Trimming at V came to 3 bases and at J to 5 bases, leaving 10 bases not matched to a gene. CDR3 coding DNA: TGTGCCAGCTCACCGGGGGACTATACCATCAACGAGCAGTACTTC. Protein: CASSPGDYTINEQYF. The full variable domain, in which reference TRBV18 and TRBJ2-7 provide the parts outside the CDR3, is NAGVMQNPRHLVRRRGQEARLRCSPMKGHSHVYWYRQLPEEGLKFMVYLQKENIIDESGMPKERFSAEFPKEGPSILRIQQVVRGDSAAYFCASSPGDYTINEQYFGPGTRLTVT.

The chain couples TRBV5-4 to TRBJ2-1; D unresolved. CDR1 SGHNT and CDR2 YYREEE come from the germline V gene (reference sequence). With 1 base removed from V and 8 bases from J, the gap between germline ends came to 19 bases. The CDR3 contains 16 residues. CDR3 bases: TGTGCCAGCAGCTTGCGGCTTTTTAGCACCGTCGATGAGCAGTTCTTC. Its translation: CASSLRLFSTVDEQFF.

In this sample, this clonotype turned up many times. CDR3 DNA: TGTGCCAGCAGCGGGCCCAGATACTCCTACGAGCAGTACTTC. This encodes CASSGPRYSYEQYF. V gene TRBV7-9 combines with J gene TRBJ2-7; D not certain. Trimming took 5 bases from V and 0 from J, leaving 11 bases between them. Germline V CDR1 and CDR2: SEHNR, FQNEAQ (reference sequence). This CDR3 is 14 amino acids long.

This clonotype has a handful of counts. The chain uses TRBV12-3 or TRBV12-4 and TRBJ1-5, with unresolved D. Trimming stripped 3 bases from V and 5 bases from J, with 11 bases between. The CDR3 has 14 amino acids. The CDR3 coding sequence is TGTGCCAGCAGTTTGGCAGACTCCTATCAGCCCCAGCATTTT. Translated, it gives CASSLADSYQPQHF.

V and J are TRBV27 and TRBJ2-3; 9 bases are a match to TRBD2. Germline trimming cut 7 bases from V and 5 bases from J; bases unmatched to any gene: 16. Per the germline V gene, CDR1 is MNHEY and CDR2 is SMNVEV (reference sequence). This CDR3 has 17 amino acids. This CDR3 reads CASNGPGGRASVDTQYF. CDR3 sequence (DNA): TGTGCCAGCAACGGTCCGGGCGGGAGGGCCTCGGTAGATACGCAGTATTTT.

This clonotype was picked up a small number of times. V is TRBV7-6 and J is TRBJ2-1; 9 bases map to TRBD2. The CDR3 spans 15 residues. With V trimmed by 4 bases and J by 2 bases, 3 bases remained unmatched. Per germline, CDR1 SGHVS and CDR2 FNYEAQ. CDR3 in DNA: TGTGCCAGCAGCTCGCGGGAGGGCCCCTACAATGAGCAGTTCTTC. Its translation is CASSSREGPYNEQFF.

There are many counts of this clonotype. The chain is built from TRBV20-1 and TRBJ1-1; TRBD1 is a possible D gene (6 bases). Trimming took off 1 base at V and 6 bases at J, with 15 bases between the two ends. Germline CDR1 reads DFQATT; CDR2 reads SNEGSKA (reference sequence). CDR3 length: 14 residues. DNA for the CDR3: TGCAGTGCTAGAGTACGACAAGGGGGGGCTGAAGCTTTCTTT. Its translation is CSARVRQGGAEAFF.

This clonotype was recorded a few times. The gene calls are TRBV20-1 and TRBJ2-3, with TRBD1 matching over 7 bases. The CDR3 has 11 residues. The junction had 4 bases not matched to a gene; V was cut back by 6 bases and J by 7 bases. Germline CDR1 is DFQATT and CDR2 is SNEGSKA (reference sequence). The CDR3 loop reads CSASDRHTQYF. CDR3 DNA sequence: TGCAGTGCCTCGGACAGGCATACGCAGTATTTT.

In its sample, this clonotype was seen many times. The chain is built from TRBV11-2 and TRBJ2-3, with 8 bases identical to TRBD1. The V segment lost 6 bases and the J segment 6 bases; nucleotides outside the gene matches: 8. The germline gives CDR1 SGHAT, CDR2 FQNNGV. CDR3 size: 14 residues. The CDR3 nucleotides read TGTGCCAGCAGACCCGGGACAGGTGCGGATACGCAGTATTTT. Its protein is CASRPGTGADTQYF.

This clonotype was seen many times. V gene TRBV6-1 combines with J gene TRBJ2-5, with TRBD2 as a possible D gene (6 bases). CDR3 length: 16 amino acids. V lost 2 bases and J lost 8, with 21 bases in between. Germline CDR1 MNHNS, CDR2 SASEGT. The CDR3 DNA reads TGTGCCAGCAGTGAACCGCGGGGCGGACGCCTCGGTACCCAGTACTTC. Translated, it gives CASSEPRGGRLGTQYF.

This clonotype occurred many times. The gene calls are TRBV29-1 and TRBJ2-3; D may be TRBD1 (5 bases). Germline CDR1 SQVTM, CDR2 ANQGSEA. Trimming removed 5 bases at V and 0 bases at J, with 18 bases between. The CDR3 loop spans 16 amino acids. The CDR3 region has the DNA TGCAGCGTTCCCCATTTAGGCAGGGCTAGCACAGATACGCAGTATTTT. Its translation is CSVPHLGRASTDTQYF.

This clonotype was recorded at least ten times. V and J are TRBV12-3 or TRBV12-4 and TRBJ1-5; TRBD1 matches 8 bases. CDR3 length: 17 residues. With 6 bases clipped from V and 0 bases from J, the junction kept 10 bases outside the gene matches. This chain's CDR3 is CASSPTLTGVSNQPQHF. In DNA, the CDR3 is TGTGCCAGCAGCCCTACCCTGACAGGGGTTAGCAATCAGCCCCAGCATTTT.

The sample holds a few counts of this clonotype. The genes are TRBV12-3 or TRBV12-4 and TRBJ1-6, with TRBD1 matching over 10 bases. The CDR3 length is 17 residues. The trim removed 8 bases at V and 7 bases at J, leaving 14 bases unmatched. The CDR3 sequence: CASSGGTGALGNSPLHF. In nucleotides, the CDR3 is TGTGCCAGCTCGGGGGGGACAGGGGCTCTAGGGAATTCACCCCTCCACTTT.

The chain has TRBV20-1 and TRBJ2-1; 9 bases are a match to TRBD2. Per germline, CDR1 DFQATT and CDR2 SNEGSKA (reference sequence). This CDR3 spans 14 amino acids. With 1 base clipped from V and 7 bases from J, the junction kept 5 bases outside the gene matches. The CDR3 DNA reads TGCAGTGCTAGAGTTGCGGGAGGGGTAAATGAGCAGTTCTTC. Protein product: CSARVAGGVNEQFF.